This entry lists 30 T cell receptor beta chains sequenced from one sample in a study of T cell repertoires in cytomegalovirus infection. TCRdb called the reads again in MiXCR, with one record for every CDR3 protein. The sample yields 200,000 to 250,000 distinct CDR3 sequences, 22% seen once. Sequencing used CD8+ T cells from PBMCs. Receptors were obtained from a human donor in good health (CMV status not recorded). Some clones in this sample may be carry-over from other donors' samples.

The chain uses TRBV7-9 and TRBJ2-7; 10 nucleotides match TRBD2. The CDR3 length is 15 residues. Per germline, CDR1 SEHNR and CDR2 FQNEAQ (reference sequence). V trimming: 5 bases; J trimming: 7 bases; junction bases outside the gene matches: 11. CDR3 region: CASSARSGGAAEQYF. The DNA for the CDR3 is TGTGCCAGCAGCGCTCGCAGCGGGGGGGCAGCTGAGCAGTACTTC.

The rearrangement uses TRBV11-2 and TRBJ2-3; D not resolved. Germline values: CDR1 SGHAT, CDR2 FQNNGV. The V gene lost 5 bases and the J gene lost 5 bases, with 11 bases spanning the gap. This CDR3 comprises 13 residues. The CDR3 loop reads CASSIPMGDTQYF. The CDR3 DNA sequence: TGTGCCAGCAGCATCCCAATGGGAGATACGCAGTATTTT.

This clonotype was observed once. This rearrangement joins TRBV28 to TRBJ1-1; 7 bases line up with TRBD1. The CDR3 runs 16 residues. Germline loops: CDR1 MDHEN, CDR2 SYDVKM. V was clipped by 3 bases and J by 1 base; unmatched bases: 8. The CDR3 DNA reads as TGTGCCAGCAGTTTCCGGGACAGCTTAGGGAACACTGAAGCTTTCTTT. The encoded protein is CASSFRDSLGNTEAFF.

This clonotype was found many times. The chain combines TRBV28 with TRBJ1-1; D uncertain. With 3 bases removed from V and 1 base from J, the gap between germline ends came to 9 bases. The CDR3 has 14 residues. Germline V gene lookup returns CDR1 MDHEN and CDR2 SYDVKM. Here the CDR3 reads CASSLLDGNTEAFF. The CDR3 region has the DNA TGTGCCAGCAGTTTGTTGGACGGGAACACTGAAGCTTTCTTT.

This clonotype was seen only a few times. Here the CDR3 DNA reads TGTGCCAGCAGTTACTCGTCGGACAGCTATGGCTACACCTTC. Protein: CASSYSSDSYGYTF. The chain recombines TRBV6-2 or TRBV6-3 with TRBJ1-2, with D perhaps matching TRBD1 (6 bases). Germline CDR1 MNHEY, CDR2 SVGEGT. The CDR3 extends over 14 amino acids. Trimming cost V 0 bases and J 4 bases, with 9 bases left between them.

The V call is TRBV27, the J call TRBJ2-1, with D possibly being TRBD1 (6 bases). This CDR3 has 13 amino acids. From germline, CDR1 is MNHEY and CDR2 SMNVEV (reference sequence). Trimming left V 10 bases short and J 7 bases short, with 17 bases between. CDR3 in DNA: TGTGCCACCCAGGGCAGGGGTGGGAATGAGCAGTTCTTC. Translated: CATQGRGGNEQFF.

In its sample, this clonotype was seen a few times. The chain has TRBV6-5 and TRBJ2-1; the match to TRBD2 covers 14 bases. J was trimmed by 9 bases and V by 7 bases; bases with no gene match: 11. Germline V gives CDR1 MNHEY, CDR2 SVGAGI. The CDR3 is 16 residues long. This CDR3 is CASTGLAGGILGEQFF. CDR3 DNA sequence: TGTGCCAGCACCGGACTAGCGGGGGGAATTTTGGGTGAGCAGTTCTTC.

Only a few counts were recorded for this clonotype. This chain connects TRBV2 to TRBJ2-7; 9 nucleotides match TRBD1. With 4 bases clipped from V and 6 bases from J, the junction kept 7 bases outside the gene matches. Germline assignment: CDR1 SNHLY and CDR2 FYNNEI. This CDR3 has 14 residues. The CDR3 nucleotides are TGTGCCAGCAGTGGGCAAACAGGGGGCGCCGAGCAGTACTTC. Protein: CASSGQTGGAEQYF.

CDR3 in amino acids: CASSQGTDGYTF. The CDR3 DNA reads TGTGCCAGCAGCCAAGGAACAGATGGCTACACCTTC. The rearrangement uses TRBV4-2 and TRBJ1-2; no definite D call. V was trimmed by 1 base and J by 6 bases, leaving 6 bases between them. Per the germline V gene, CDR1 is LGHNA and CDR2 is YNFKEQ. This CDR3 is 12 amino acids long.

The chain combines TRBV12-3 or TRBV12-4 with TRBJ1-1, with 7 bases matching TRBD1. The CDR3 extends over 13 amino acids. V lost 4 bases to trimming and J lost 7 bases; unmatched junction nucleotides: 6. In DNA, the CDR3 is TGTGCCAGCAGTTACCCACAGGGGAGTGAAGCTTTCTTT. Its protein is CASSYPQGSEAFF.

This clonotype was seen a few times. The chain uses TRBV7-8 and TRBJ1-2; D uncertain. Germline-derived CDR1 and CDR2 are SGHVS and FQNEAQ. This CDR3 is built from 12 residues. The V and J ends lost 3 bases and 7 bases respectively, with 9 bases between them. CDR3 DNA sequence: TGTGCCAGCAGCTTCGGGGATATTGGCTACACCTTC. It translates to CASSFGDIGYTF.

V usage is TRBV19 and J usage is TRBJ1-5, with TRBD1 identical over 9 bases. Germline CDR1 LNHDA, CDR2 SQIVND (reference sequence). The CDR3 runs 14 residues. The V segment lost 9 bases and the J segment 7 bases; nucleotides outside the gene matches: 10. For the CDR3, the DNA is TGTGCCAGCGGACGACAGGGGGGCGGACAGCCCCAGCATTTT. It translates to CASGRQGGGQPQHF.

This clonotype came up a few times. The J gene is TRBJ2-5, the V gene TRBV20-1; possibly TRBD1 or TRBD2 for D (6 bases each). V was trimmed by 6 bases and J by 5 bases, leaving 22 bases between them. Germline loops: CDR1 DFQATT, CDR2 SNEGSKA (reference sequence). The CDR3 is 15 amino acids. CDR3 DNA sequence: TGCAGTGCCCATCGGATTCGGGGGCCCGGGGAGACCCAGTACTTC. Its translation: CSAHRIRGPGETQYF.

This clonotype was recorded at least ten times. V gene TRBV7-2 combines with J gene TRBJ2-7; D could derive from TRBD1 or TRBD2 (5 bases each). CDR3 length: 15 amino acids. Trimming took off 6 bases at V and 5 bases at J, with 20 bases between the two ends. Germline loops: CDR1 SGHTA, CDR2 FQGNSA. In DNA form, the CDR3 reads TGTGCCAGCAGTATTAACGAGGGGCGAGCTGACGAGCAGTACTTC. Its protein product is CASSINEGRADEQYF.

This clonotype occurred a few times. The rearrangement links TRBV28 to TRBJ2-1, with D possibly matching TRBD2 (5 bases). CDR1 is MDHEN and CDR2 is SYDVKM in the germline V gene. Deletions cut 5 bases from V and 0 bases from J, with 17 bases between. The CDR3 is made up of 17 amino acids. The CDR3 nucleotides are TGTGCCAGCAGTCCTCCCTTCCTAGACTACTCCTACAATGAGCAGTTCTTC. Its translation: CASSPPFLDYSYNEQFF.

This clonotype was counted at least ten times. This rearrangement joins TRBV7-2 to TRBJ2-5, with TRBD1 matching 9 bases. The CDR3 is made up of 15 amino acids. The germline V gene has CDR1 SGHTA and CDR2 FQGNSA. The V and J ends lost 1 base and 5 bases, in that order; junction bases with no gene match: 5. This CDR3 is CASSLVGQGWETQYF. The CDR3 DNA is TGTGCCAGCAGCTTAGTGGGACAGGGTTGGGAGACCCAGTACTTC.

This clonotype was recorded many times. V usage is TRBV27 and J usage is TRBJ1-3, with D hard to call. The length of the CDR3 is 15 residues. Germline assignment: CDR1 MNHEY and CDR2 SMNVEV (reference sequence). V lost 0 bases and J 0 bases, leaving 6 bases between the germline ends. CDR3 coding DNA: TGTGCCAGCAGTTTATCAAGTAGCTCTGGAAACACCATATATTTT. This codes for CASSLSSSSGNTIYF.

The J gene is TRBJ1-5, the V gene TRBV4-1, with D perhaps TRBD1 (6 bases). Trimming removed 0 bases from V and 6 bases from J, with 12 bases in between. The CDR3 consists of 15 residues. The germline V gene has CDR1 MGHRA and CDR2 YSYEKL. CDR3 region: CASSQEFRGGQPQHF. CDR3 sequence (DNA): TGCGCCAGCAGCCAAGAATTCAGGGGCGGTCAGCCCCAGCATTTT.

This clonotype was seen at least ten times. The CDR3 region is CASSSTGATYEQYF. The CDR3 nucleotides read TGTGCCAGCAGCTCGACAGGGGCTACATACGAGCAGTACTTC. The chain uses TRBV7-6 and TRBJ2-7, with TRBD1 matching over 8 bases. Per the germline V gene, CDR1 is SGHVS and CDR2 is FNYEAQ. V trimming: 4 bases; J trimming: 4 bases; junction bases outside the gene matches: 6. CDR3 length equals 14 residues.

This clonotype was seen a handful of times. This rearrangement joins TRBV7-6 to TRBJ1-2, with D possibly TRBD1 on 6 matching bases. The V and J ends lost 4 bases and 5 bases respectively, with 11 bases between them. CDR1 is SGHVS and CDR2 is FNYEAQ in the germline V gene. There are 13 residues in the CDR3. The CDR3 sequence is CASSSPGEYGYTF. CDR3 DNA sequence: TGTGCCAGCAGCTCGCCAGGGGAATATGGCTACACCTTC.

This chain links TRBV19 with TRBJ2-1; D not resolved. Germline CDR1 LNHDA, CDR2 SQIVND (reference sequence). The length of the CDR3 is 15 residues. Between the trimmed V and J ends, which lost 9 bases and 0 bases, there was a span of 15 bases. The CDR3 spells CASTSDMLSYNEQFF. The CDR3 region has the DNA TGTGCCAGCACCAGCGACATGCTCTCCTACAATGAGCAGTTCTTC.

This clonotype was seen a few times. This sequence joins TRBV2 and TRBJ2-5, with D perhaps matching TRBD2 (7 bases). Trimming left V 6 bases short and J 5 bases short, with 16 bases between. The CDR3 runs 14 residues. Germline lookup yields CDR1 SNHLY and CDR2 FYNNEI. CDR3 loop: CASSQVGGGETQYF. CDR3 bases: TGTGCCAGCAGCCAAGTGGGAGGGGGGGAGACCCAGTACTTC.

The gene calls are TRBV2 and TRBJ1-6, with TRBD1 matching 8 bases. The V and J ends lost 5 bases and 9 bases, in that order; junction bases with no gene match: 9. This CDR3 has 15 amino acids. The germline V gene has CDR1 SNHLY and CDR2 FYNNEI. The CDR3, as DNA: TGTGCCAGCAGTCCCGACGGACAGGGAATTTCACCCCTCCACTTT. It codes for CASSPDGQGISPLHF.

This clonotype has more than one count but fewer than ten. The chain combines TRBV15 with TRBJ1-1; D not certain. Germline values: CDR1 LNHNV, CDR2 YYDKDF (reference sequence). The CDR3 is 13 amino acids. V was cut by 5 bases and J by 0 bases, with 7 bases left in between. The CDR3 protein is CATSPVMNTEAFF. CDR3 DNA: TGTGCCACCAGCCCAGTGATGAACACTGAAGCTTTCTTT.

The CDR3 region is CASTPQWGQNGELFF. The CDR3 DNA follows: TGTGCCAGTACACCCCAGTGGGGGCAGAACGGGGAGCTGTTTTTT. The gene calls are TRBV19 and TRBJ2-2, with D possibly TRBD1 on 6 matching bases. Germline V gene sequence: CDR1 LNHDA, CDR2 SQIVND (reference sequence). Deletions cut 7 bases from V and 7 bases from J, with 19 bases between. This CDR3 spans 15 amino acids. The complete variable domain, with remaining parts taken from reference TRBV19 and TRBJ2-2, reads DGGITQSPKYLFRKEGQNVTLSCEQNLNHDAMYWYRQDPGQGLRLIYYSQIVNDFQKGDIAEGYSVSREKKESFPLTVTSAQKNPTAFYLCASTPQWGQNGELFFGEGSRLTVL.

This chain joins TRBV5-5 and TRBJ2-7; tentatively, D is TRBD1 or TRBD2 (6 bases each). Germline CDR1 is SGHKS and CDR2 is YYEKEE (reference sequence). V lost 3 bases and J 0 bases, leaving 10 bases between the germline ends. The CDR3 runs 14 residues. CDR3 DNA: TGTGCCAGCAGCTGGGGGCGGGGCTCCTACGAGCAGTACTTC. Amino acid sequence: CASSWGRGSYEQYF.

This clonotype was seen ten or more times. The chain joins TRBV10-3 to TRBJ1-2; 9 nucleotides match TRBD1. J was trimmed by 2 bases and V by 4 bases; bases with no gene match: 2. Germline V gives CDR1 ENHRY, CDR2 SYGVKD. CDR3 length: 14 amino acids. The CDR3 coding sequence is TGTGCCATCAGTGGGACAGGGGTAAACTATGGCTACACCTTC. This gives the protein CAISGTGVNYGYTF.

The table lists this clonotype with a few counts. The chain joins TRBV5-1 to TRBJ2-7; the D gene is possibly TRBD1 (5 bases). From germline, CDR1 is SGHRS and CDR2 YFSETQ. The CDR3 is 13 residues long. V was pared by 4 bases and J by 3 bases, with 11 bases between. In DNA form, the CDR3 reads TGCGCCAGCAGCGTAGCAGGGTTCTACGAGCAGTACTTC. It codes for CASSVAGFYEQYF.

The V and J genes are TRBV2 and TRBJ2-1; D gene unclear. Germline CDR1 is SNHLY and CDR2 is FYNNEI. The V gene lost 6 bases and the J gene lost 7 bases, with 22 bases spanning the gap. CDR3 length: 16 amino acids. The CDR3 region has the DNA TGTGCCAGCAGCTTCCACACTGCCCCAATTGAGAATGAGCAGTTCTTC. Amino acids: CASSFHTAPIENEQFF.

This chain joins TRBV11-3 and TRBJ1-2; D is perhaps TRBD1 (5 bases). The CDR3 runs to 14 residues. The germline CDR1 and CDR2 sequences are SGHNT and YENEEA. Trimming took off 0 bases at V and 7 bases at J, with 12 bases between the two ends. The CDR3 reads CASSLEAQGGGYTF. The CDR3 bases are TGTGCCAGCAGCTTAGAAGCCCAGGGAGGTGGCTACACCTTC.